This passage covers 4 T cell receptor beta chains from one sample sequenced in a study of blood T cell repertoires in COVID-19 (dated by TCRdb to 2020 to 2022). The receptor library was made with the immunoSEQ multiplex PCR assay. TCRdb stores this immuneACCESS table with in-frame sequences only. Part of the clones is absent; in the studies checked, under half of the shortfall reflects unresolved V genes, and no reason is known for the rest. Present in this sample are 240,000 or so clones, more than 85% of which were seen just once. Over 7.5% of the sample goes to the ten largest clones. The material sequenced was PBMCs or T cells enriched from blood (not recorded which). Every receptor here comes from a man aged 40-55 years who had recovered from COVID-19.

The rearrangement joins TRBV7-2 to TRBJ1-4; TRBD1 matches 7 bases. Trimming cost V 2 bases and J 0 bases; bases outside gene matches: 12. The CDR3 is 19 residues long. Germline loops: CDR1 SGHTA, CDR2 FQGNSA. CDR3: CASSLTGRGSVATNEKLFF. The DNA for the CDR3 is TGTGCCAGCAGCTTAACGGGCAGGGGGTCTGTAGCAACTAATGAAAAACTGTTTTTT. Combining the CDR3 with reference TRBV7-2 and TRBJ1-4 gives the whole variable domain GAGVSQSPSNKVTEKGKDVELRCDPISGHTALYWYRQSLGQGLEFLIYFQGNSAPDKSGLPSDRFSAERTGGSVSTLTIQRTQQEDSAVYLCASSLTGRGSVATNEKLFFGSGTQLSVL.

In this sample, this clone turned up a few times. This CDR3 is CASSKNTGTGVNQPQHF. DNA of the CDR3: TGTGCCAGCAGTAAAAACACCGGGACAGGGGTTAATCAGCCCCAGCATTTT. The chain links TRBV5-4 to TRBJ1-5; 10 nucleotides match TRBD1. Germline V gene data show CDR1 as SGHNT and CDR2 as YYREEE (reference sequence). This CDR3 comprises 17 residues. With 5 bases clipped from V and 4 bases from J, the junction kept 12 bases outside the gene matches.

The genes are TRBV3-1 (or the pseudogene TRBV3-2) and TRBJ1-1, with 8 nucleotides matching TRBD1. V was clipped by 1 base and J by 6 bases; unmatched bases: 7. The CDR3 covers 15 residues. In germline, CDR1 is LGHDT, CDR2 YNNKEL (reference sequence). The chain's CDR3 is CASSQVPGTGPEAFF. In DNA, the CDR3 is TGTGCCAGCAGCCAAGTCCCCGGGACAGGCCCTGAAGCTTTCTTT.

The CDR3 DNA follows: TGCGCCAGCAGCCAAGATGAACAGAAGTACACTGAAGCTTTCTTT. This sequence encodes CASSQDEQKYTEAFF. The chain couples TRBV4-1 to TRBJ1-1; D gene uncertain. Germline V lookup: CDR1 MGHRA, CDR2 YSYEKL. This CDR3 contains 15 residues. Trimming stripped 0 bases from V and 3 bases from J, with 11 bases between.